Presented here are 3 T cell receptor beta chains from one specimen sequenced in a study of shared clonotypes between healthy human individuals. Produced via immunoSEQ multiplex PCR; TCRdb's table is partial and in-frame only. The sample contains fewer than 650,000 clones, roughly four fifths of which appear only once. The source material was PBMCs. The receptors stem from a woman in her forties in good health. Some clones in this sample may be carry-over from other donors' samples.

This clone occurred a few times. The J gene is TRBJ1-1, the V gene TRBV5-1; D is undetermined. The length of the CDR3 is 14 residues. From germline, CDR1 is SGHRS and CDR2 YFSETQ. Trimming left V 4 bases short and J 1 base short, with 11 bases between. CDR3 in DNA: TGCGCCAGCAGCAGACAAGGTCCGAACACTGAAGCTTTCTTT. It codes for CASSRQGPNTEAFF.

This clone was seen only a few times. V usage is TRBV7-9 and J usage is TRBJ1-4, with no clear D. The germline gives CDR1 SEHNR, CDR2 FQNEAQ (reference sequence). CDR3 length: 12 amino acids. V was trimmed by 5 bases and J by 13 bases, leaving 14 bases between them. This chain's CDR3 is CASSALEGRLFF. The CDR3 region has the DNA TGTGCCAGCAGCGCCTTGGAAGGGAGACTGTTTTTT.

The chain links TRBV6-1 to TRBJ1-1; D is possibly TRBD1 (6 bases). V was pared by 7 bases and J by 1 base, with 10 bases between. CDR3 length: 13 residues. Germline V lookup: CDR1 MNHNS, CDR2 SASEGT. CDR3 sequence (DNA): TGTGCCAGCACTAGGACAGAGAACACTGAAGCTTTCTTT. It translates to CASTRTENTEAFF.